The next 30 T cell receptor beta chains were all read from a single sample in a study of spatial heterogeneity in lung cancer. Indicated time point: blood at routine non-recurrence follow-up after resection. In TCRdb, the 5' RACE reads were re-called with MiXCR into one record per CDR3 protein. Of around 25,000 distinct CDR3 sequences listed, over 5% are singletons. The input for sequencing was PBMCs, taken at follow-up. These receptor sequences come from a female donor with early-stage non-small cell lung cancer.

This clonotype was seen many times. The chain links TRBV4-2 to TRBJ2-7; TRBD1 agrees at 8 bases. The junction had 15 bases not matched to a gene; V was cut back by 4 bases and J by 4 bases. This CDR3 contains 17 residues. Germline CDR1 reads LGHNA; CDR2 reads YNFKEQ. The CDR3 region has the DNA TGTGCCAGCAGCCCCATGGGAGGCGCAGGGGGCGAATACGAGCAGTACTTC. Amino acids: CASSPMGGAGGEYEQYF.

This clonotype was observed many times. The chain recombines TRBV12-3 or TRBV12-4 with TRBJ1-1; TRBD1 might be the D (5 bases). V gave up 5 bases and J gave up 1 base, with 8 bases separating them. The CDR3 has 13 residues. CDR3 DNA sequence: TGTGCCAGCAGTCCGACAGAGAACACTGAAGCTTTCTTT. Amino acids: CASSPTENTEAFF.

The table lists this clonotype with many counts. The chain employs TRBV9 and TRBJ2-2, with TRBD1 matching 9 bases. Germline lookup yields CDR1 SGDLS and CDR2 YYNGEE. CDR3 size: 15 residues. The J segment lost 4 bases and the V segment lost 2 bases, leaving 3 bases of the junction unmatched. The CDR3 reads CASSVRDRATGELFF. The CDR3 DNA reads as TGTGCCAGCAGCGTTCGGGACAGGGCCACCGGGGAGCTGTTTTTT.

The V and J genes are TRBV7-8 and TRBJ2-3; the D is unclear. Trimming shortened V by 3 bases and J by 4 bases, and 8 bases separated the two germline ends. Per germline, CDR1 SGHVS and CDR2 FQNEAQ. The CDR3 is made up of 13 amino acids. CDR3 protein: CASSFPGSDTQYF. DNA of the CDR3: TGTGCCAGCAGCTTCCCCGGTTCAGATACGCAGTATTTT.

This clonotype was recorded at least ten times. V usage is TRBV29-1 and J usage is TRBJ2-1, with 7 bases that match TRBD1. With 0 bases clipped from V and 7 bases from J, the junction kept 9 bases outside the gene matches. The CDR3 runs to 15 residues. Germline loops: CDR1 SQVTM, CDR2 ANQGSEA. The CDR3 nucleotides are TGCAGCGTTGAAGAACGGACAGGCTTTAGTAATGAGCAGTTCTTC. As protein: CSVEERTGFSNEQFF.

This clonotype was recorded at least ten times. V usage is TRBV18 and J usage is TRBJ2-7, with TRBD1 as a possible D gene (5 bases). From germline, CDR1 is KGHSH and CDR2 LQKENI. Trimming removed 6 bases from V and 6 bases from J, with 12 bases in between. The CDR3 spans 12 residues. The DNA of the CDR3 is TGTGCCAGCTCCCCAGGGTCCAGCGAGCAGTACTTC. Its translation: CASSPGSSEQYF.

At least ten counts were recorded for this clonotype. The chain recombines TRBV12-3 or TRBV12-4 with TRBJ1-2; a possible D gene is TRBD1 (5 bases). The length of the CDR3 is 16 residues. V lost 7 bases, J lost 1 base, and 19 bases lay in between. CDR3 in DNA: TGTGCCAGCATGAGGGACCCCCGGGAGGGTAACTATGGCTACACCTTC. It encodes CASMRDPREGNYGYTF.

This clonotype was seen at least ten times. This chain joins TRBV7-3 and TRBJ2-1, with D tentatively TRBD1 (5 bases). The CDR3 runs to 15 residues. V was pared by 5 bases and J by 0 bases, with 11 bases between. Looked up from germline, CDR1 is SGHTA and CDR2 is FQGTGA. CDR3 DNA sequence: TGTGCCAGCAGCCCAACAGGAAACTCCTACAATGAGCAGTTCTTC. Translating it yields CASSPTGNSYNEQFF.

This CDR3 is CASSLVETGELFF. CDR3 sequence (DNA): TGTGCCAGCAGCTTGGTGGAGACCGGGGAGCTGTTTTTT. V and J are TRBV5-4 and TRBJ2-2; D not certain. This CDR3 comprises 13 residues. Trimming removed 0 bases at V and 5 bases at J, with 5 bases between. Looked up from germline, CDR1 is SGHNT and CDR2 is YYREEE (reference sequence).

V usage is TRBV7-9 and J usage is TRBJ1-1; D gene ambiguous. V shed 3 bases and J shed 3 bases, with 8 bases lying between them. Germline V CDR1 and CDR2: SEHNR, FQNEAQ (reference sequence). The length of the CDR3 is 13 residues. CDR3 bases: TGTGCCAGCAGCTTCAGGACCTACACTGAAGCTTTCTTT. Its protein is CASSFRTYTEAFF.

This clonotype was observed many times. This CDR3 is CASSQDVAQPQHF. In DNA form, the CDR3 reads TGTGCCAGCAGCCAAGATGTTGCCCAGCCCCAGCATTTT. This sequence joins TRBV3-1 and TRBJ1-5; D is ambiguous. This CDR3 is 13 amino acids long. V was cut by 0 bases and J by 7 bases, with 7 bases left in between. The germline V gene encodes CDR1 LGHDT and CDR2 YNNKEL (reference sequence).

This clonotype was seen at least ten times. This rearrangement joins TRBV25-1 to TRBJ2-7; D could derive from TRBD1 or TRBD2 (5 bases each). Germline CDR1 is MGHDK and CDR2 is SYGVNS. The V gene lost 4 bases and the J gene lost 6 bases, with 13 bases spanning the gap. The CDR3 is 13 amino acids. This CDR3 is CASSGPGRGEQYF. The CDR3 DNA sequence: TGTGCCAGCAGTGGGCCGGGACGTGGCGAGCAGTACTTC.

This clonotype came up a few times. The chain is built from TRBV5-4 and TRBJ2-3; possibly TRBD2 for D (6 bases). Germline lookup yields CDR1 SGHNT and CDR2 YYREEE (reference sequence). V was cut by 2 bases and J by 2 bases, with 15 bases left in between. The CDR3 is 16 residues long. CDR3 sequence reads: CASSLPGDLVTDTQYF. The CDR3 nucleotides are TGTGCCAGCAGCTTACCGGGAGACCTCGTCACAGATACGCAGTATTTT.

As to this clonotype: An end of the junction differs from the germline gene, which may be a read error. The chain is built from TRBV5-1 and TRBJ1-1; D gene uncertain. The length of the CDR3 is 12 residues. CDR1 and CDR2 (germline): SGHRS, YFSETQ. In nucleotides, the CDR3 is TGCGCCAGCAGCTTGGGAAACAGTGAAGCTTTCTTT. Translated: CASSLGNSEAFF.

The sample holds a few counts of this clonotype. The J gene is TRBJ2-1, the V gene TRBV4-3; possibly TRBD1 or TRBD2 for D (6 bases each). The CDR3 is made up of 16 amino acids. Trimming stripped 4 bases from V and 8 bases from J, with 21 bases between. Germline loops: CDR1 LGHNA, CDR2 YSLEER. In DNA form, the CDR3 reads TGCGCCAGCAGCCCCACCCCGGGGGCCACTAGGGATGAGCAGTTCTTC. It yields the protein CASSPTPGATRDEQFF.

This clonotype was recorded many times. The chain uses TRBV27 and TRBJ1-2; TRBD1 matches at 7 bases. Germline loops: CDR1 MNHEY, CDR2 SMNVEV (reference sequence). The CDR3 is 15 amino acids. The V gene end was trimmed by 6 bases and the J gene end by 2 bases; junction bases not matched to a gene: 9. The CDR3 loop reads CASSLTVTGNYGYTF. For the CDR3, the DNA is TGTGCCAGCAGCCTAACCGTGACAGGGAACTATGGCTACACCTTC.

The sample holds many counts of this clonotype. One end of the junction varies from germline; a read error may be responsible. This sequence joins TRBV6-2 or TRBV6-3 and TRBJ1-1; weak D call: TRBD1 (5 bases). This CDR3 region has 16 residues. Germline CDR1 MNHEY, CDR2 SVGEGT. The CDR3 DNA is TGTGCCAGCAGTGACTCATTTGGAGGGGAGGGCACTGAAGCTTTCTTT. Its translation: CASSDSFGGEGTEAFF.

In its sample, this clonotype was seen many times. V and J are TRBV7-9 and TRBJ1-3; tentative D call: TRBD1 (5 bases). Looked up from germline, CDR1 is SEHNR and CDR2 is FQNEAQ (reference sequence). CDR3 length: 16 residues. Trimming cost V 5 bases and J 0 bases, with 14 bases left between them. The CDR3 here is CASSDTDRVSGNTIYF. The CDR3 DNA sequence: TGTGCCAGCAGCGATACCGACAGAGTCTCTGGAAACACCATATATTTT. The full variable domain, completed using reference TRBV7-9 and TRBJ1-3, is DTGVSQNPRHKITKRGQNVTFRCDPISEHNRLYWYRQTLGQGPEFLTYFQNEAQLEKSRLLSDRFSAERPKGSFSTLEIQRTEQGDSAMYLCASSDTDRVSGNTIYFGEGSWLTVV.

This clonotype was detected many times. The V call is TRBV3-1, the J call TRBJ2-4; D may be TRBD2 (6 bases). This CDR3 has 15 amino acids. V shed 4 bases and J shed 2 bases, with 12 bases lying between them. Germline V CDR1 and CDR2: LGHDT, YNNKEL (reference sequence). The CDR3 protein is CASSPFGGPKNIQYF. The CDR3 DNA reads TGTGCCAGCAGCCCTTTCGGGGGACCCAAAAACATTCAGTACTTC.

This clonotype was found many times. This sequence joins TRBV7-6 and TRBJ2-5; no definite D call. CDR1 and CDR2 from the germline V gene are SGHVS and FNYEAQ. There are 14 residues in the CDR3. V was cut by 5 bases and J by 4 bases, with 14 bases left in between. CDR3 coding DNA: TGTGCCAGCAGCCCCAGTCTCGTTCGAGAGACCCAGTACTTC. Amino acids: CASSPSLVRETQYF.

This clonotype was counted at least ten times. The chain employs TRBV28 and TRBJ2-1; D might be TRBD2 (5 bases). Germline V lookup: CDR1 MDHEN, CDR2 SYDVKM. V shed 5 bases and J shed 4 bases, with 9 bases lying between them. This CDR3 contains 13 residues. The CDR3 spells CASSGGSYNEQFF. CDR3 bases: TGTGCCAGCAGTGGTGGGAGTTACAATGAGCAGTTCTTC.

The chain combines TRBV28 with TRBJ2-7; the match to TRBD2 covers 12 bases. CDR1 and CDR2 from the germline V gene are MDHEN and SYDVKM. This CDR3 is 17 amino acids long. J was trimmed by 4 bases and V by 5 bases; bases with no gene match: 12. The CDR3 loop is CASSPRSGTSGPYEQYF. In DNA, the CDR3 is TGTGCCAGCAGTCCCCGTTCCGGGACTAGCGGGCCGTACGAGCAGTACTTC.

This clonotype came up many times. The rearrangement joins TRBV10-3 to TRBJ1-6; no reliable D call. This CDR3 is 15 amino acids long. Germline loops: CDR1 ENHRY, CDR2 SYGVKD. Between the trimmed V and J ends, which lost 4 bases and 7 bases, there was a span of 14 bases. DNA of the CDR3: TGTGCCATCAGTGGCTCCGGTCGGCTCAATTCACCCCTCCACTTT. This codes for CAISGSGRLNSPLHF.

This clonotype was detected only a few times. This may be a read error: a much more frequent sequence differs by one nucleotide. The gene calls are TRBV4-2 and TRBJ2-5; perhaps TRBD1 as D (6 bases). From germline, CDR1 is LGHNA and CDR2 YNFKEQ. The CDR3 covers 14 residues. CDR3 nucleotide sequence: TGTGCCAGCAGCCGACAGGTGTACCAAGAGGCCCAGTACTTC. It is translated as CASSRQVYQEAQYF.

This rearrangement joins TRBV28 to TRBJ2-1; perhaps D is TRBD1 or TRBD2 (6 bases each). The CDR3 covers 15 residues. Germline loops: CDR1 MDHEN, CDR2 SYDVKM. V was trimmed by 7 bases and J by 0 bases, leaving 13 bases between them. In nucleotides, the CDR3 is TGTGCCAGCATGGGGGGCGTCCGCTCCTACAATGAGCAGTTCTTC. Its protein is CASMGGVRSYNEQFF.

In its sample, this clonotype was seen many times. The V gene is TRBV28, the J gene TRBJ2-3, with 11 bases matching TRBD2. Trimming removed 4 bases from V and 0 bases from J; junction bases left unmatched: 0. The CDR3 runs 15 residues. Germline assignment: CDR1 MDHEN and CDR2 SYDVKM. The CDR3 sequence: CASSWTSGSTDTQYF. CDR3 nucleotide sequence: TGTGCCAGCAGTTGGACTAGCGGGAGCACAGATACGCAGTATTTT.

The chain recombines TRBV12-3 or TRBV12-4 with TRBJ1-4; 7 bases match TRBD1. The ends lost 7 bases at V and 7 bases at J; junction bases unmatched: 9. The length of the CDR3 is 14 residues. CDR3 nucleotides: TGTGCCAGCACTCGACAGGGTATGGGTGAAAAACTGTTTTTT. This sequence encodes CASTRQGMGEKLFF.

This clonotype was recorded many times. V is TRBV7-6 and J is TRBJ2-2, with D perhaps TRBD1 (7 bases). The CDR3 runs to 15 residues. Looked up from germline, CDR1 is SGHVS and CDR2 is FNYEAQ. V was pared by 5 bases and J by 5 bases, with 15 bases between. The CDR3 coding sequence is TGTGCCAGCAGCCCCACAGGGGAGGCAACCGGGGAGCTGTTTTTT. It encodes CASSPTGEATGELFF. Together with reference TRBV7-6 and TRBJ2-2, the CDR3 gives the full variable domain: GAGVSQSPRYKVTKRGQDVALRCDPISGHVSLYWYRQALGQGPEFLTYFNYEAQQDKSGLPNDRFSAERPEGSISTLTIQRTEQRDSAMYRCASSPTGEATGELFFGEGSRLTVL.

The sample holds many counts of this clonotype. The chain recombines TRBV20-1 with TRBJ2-1, with D maybe TRBD2 (6 bases). Trimming took off 1 base at V and 7 bases at J, with 20 bases between the two ends. The CDR3 length is 16 residues. Germline CDR1 reads DFQATT; CDR2 reads SNEGSKA (reference sequence). CDR3 nucleotide sequence: TGCAGTGCTAGAGTCTTTTTTAGCGGAGCAACAAATGAGCAGTTCTTC. Amino acid sequence: CSARVFFSGATNEQFF.

This clonotype was picked up many times. The V and J genes are TRBV4-2 and TRBJ2-3; D not certain. V was pared by 0 bases and J by 1 base, with 11 bases between. In germline, CDR1 is LGHNA, CDR2 YNFKEQ. The CDR3 covers 16 residues. The CDR3 spells CASSQDMGSGTDTQYF. Here the CDR3 DNA reads TGTGCCAGCAGCCAAGATATGGGAAGCGGCACAGATACGCAGTATTTT.